This note documents a single T cell receptor (beta chain) sequence. Its antigen remains unidentified. With constant-segment primers, 5'RACE yielded cDNA libraries of TCR alpha and TCR beta that carried sample barcodes and UMIs. A single record per CDR3 protein comes from TCRdb applying MiXCR to the 5' RACE reads. The repertoire consists of around 310,000 distinct CDR3 sequences, with roughly 20% occurring once and the leading ten covering roughly a fifth. This sample is part of a study of T-cell memory formation after mild COVID-19. Study-level information: In these data, TCR clusters were largely donor specific.

Findings and caveats of the study: Among clones contracting day 15 to 85, CD4/CD8 was balanced, whereas later expanders leaned CD4+. Chiefly within CM and EM were the contracting CD4+ clones; CD8+ ones were within EMRA.

Trimming pared 3 bases from V and 1 base from J, leaving 9 bases between. The CDR3 extends over 14 amino acids. The chain has TRBV12-3 or TRBV12-4 and TRBJ1-1, with a weak D call TRBD1 (5 bases). Sequencing was performed on PBMCs or a T cell subset sorted from them (not recorded which). This TCR was recovered from a man younger than 35 who had mild COVID-19 (a few samples of this study predate the infection). Cell type and time point are not known. CDR3 sequence (DNA): TGTGCCAGCAGTTTTGTCGGGGGGAACACTGAAGCTTTCTTT. Its protein product is CASSFVGGNTEAFF.